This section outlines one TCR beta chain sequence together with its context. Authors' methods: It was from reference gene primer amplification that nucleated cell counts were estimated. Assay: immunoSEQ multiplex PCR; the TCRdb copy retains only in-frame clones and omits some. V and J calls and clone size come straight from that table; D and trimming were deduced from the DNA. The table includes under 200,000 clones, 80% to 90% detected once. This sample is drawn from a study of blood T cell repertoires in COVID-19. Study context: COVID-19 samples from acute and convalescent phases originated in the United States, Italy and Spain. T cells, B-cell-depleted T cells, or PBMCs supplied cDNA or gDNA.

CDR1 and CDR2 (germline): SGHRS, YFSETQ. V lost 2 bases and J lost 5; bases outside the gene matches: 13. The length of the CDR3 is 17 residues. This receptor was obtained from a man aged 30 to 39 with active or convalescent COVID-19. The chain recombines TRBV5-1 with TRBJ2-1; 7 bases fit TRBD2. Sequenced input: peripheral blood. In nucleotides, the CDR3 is TGCGCCAGCAGCTTAAACCTTAAAAGCGGGAACCACAATGAGCAGTTCTTC. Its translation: CASSLNLKSGNHNEQFF.